This is a list of T cell receptor beta chains from one sample in a study of T cells in Graves' hyperthyroidism and ophthalmopathy. TCRdb fed the multiplex PCR reads into MiXCR, producing one record per CDR3 protein. This table holds fewer than 750,000 distinct CDR3 sequences, 14% to 15% found once. Material: blood. The receptors were sampled from a middle-aged woman with Graves' ophthalmopathy. Both conserved end residues are part of each CDR3. The order of the fields is clone size, J gene, D gene, V gene, CDR3 DNA, CDR3 protein. A D gene is named only where the DNA matches it firmly. Where a row states a size, it is once, few, many or the class of an expanded clone; other rows omit it.

few	TRBJ2-3	.	TRBV6-1	TGTGCCAGCGAGGGGTCCACAGATACGCAGTATTTT	CASEGSTDTQYF
many	TRBJ2-7	TRBD2	TRBV19	TGTGCCAGTGGGGCGGGAGTGGGCTACGAGCAGTACTTC	CASGAGVGYEQYF
many	TRBJ2-1	TRBD1	TRBV27	TGTGCCAGCAGCAATCCGGGACAGGTGGGCAATGAGCAGTTCTTC	CASSNPGQVGNEQFF
.	TRBJ2-7	TRBD2	TRBV27	TGTGCCAGCGGCCTAGCGGGAAGCTCCTACGAGCAGTACTTC	CASGLAGSSYEQYF
many	TRBJ2-5	TRBD2	TRBV9	TGTGCCAGCAGCGTAGGGATAGCGGGAGGGCAAGAGACCCAGTACTTC	CASSVGIAGGQETQYF
many	TRBJ2-7	TRBD1	TRBV29-1	TGCAGCGTTGCGGGGACAGGGGTTTTGTACGAGCAGTACTTC	CSVAGTGVLYEQYF
many	TRBJ1-5	.	TRBV28	TGTGCCAGCACTCGGGATGGGTTATATAGCAATCAGCCCCAGCATTTT	CASTRDGLYSNQPQHF
many	TRBJ2-7	TRBD1	TRBV10-1	TGCGCCAGCAATCGGGACAGGGGGCGGACTGCGAAATTTACCTACGAGCAGTACTTC	CASNRDRGRTAKFTYEQYF
many	TRBJ2-7	TRBD2	TRBV6-5	TGTGCCAGCAGTTACCCGACTAGCTTCAACTCCTACGAGCAGTACTTC	CASSYPTSFNSYEQYF
many	TRBJ2-7	TRBD1	TRBV12-3/TRBV12-4	TGTGCCAGCAGTAACGACAGGGGGAGGAACGAGCAGTACTTC	CASSNDRGRNEQYF
many	TRBJ2-5	TRBD1	TRBV12-5	TGTGCTAGTGGGCCGGGGACAGAAGAGACCCAGTACTTC	CASGPGTEETQYF
few	TRBJ2-6	.	TRBV27	TGTGCCAGCACTTCCTTAGGGGTCTCTGGGGCCAACGTCCTGACTTTC	CASTSLGVSGANVLTF
many	TRBJ2-7	TRBD2	TRBV29-1	TGCAGCGTTAGCGGACTAGCGGGAGATCAATTGTACTTC	CSVSGLAGDQLYF
.	TRBJ2-2	.	TRBV12-5	TGTGCTAGTGGTTTGGGGAGACGGACGAACACCGGGGAGCTGTTTTTT	CASGLGRRTNTGELFF
.	TRBJ1-1	.	TRBV11-2	TGTGCCAGCAGCTTAAAAGGCAGGACCATGAACACTGAAGCTTTCTTT	CASSLKGRTMNTEAFF
many	TRBJ2-2	.	TRBV2	TGTGCCAGCAAATGGGGCACGAACACCGGGGAGCTGTTTTTT	CASKWGTNTGELFF
.	TRBJ2-2	TRBD2	TRBV11-1	TGTGCCAGCAGCTTACGATCGGGACTAGTTATCCCCGGGGAGCTGTTTTTT	CASSLRSGLVIPGELFF
many	TRBJ2-7	.	TRBV29-1	TGCAGCGTTGTAGAGGGCGGTCCCTACGAGCAGTACTTC	CSVVEGGPYEQYF
many	TRBJ1-1	TRBD1	TRBV6-2/TRBV6-3	TGTGCCAGCAAATACCAACCGGGACAGGGGACTACGAACACTGAAGCTTTCTTT	CASKYQPGQGTTNTEAFF
few	TRBJ1-5	TRBD1	TRBV19	TGTGCCAGTAGTTCGGGACAGGGGGGAAACAATCAGCCCCAGCATTTT	CASSSGQGGNNQPQHF
.	TRBJ1-2	.	TRBV27	TGTGCCAGCAGTTTACGGGCTCAACAAGGGGGCTACACCTTC	CASSLRAQQGGYTF
.	TRBJ1-5	TRBD1	TRBV18	TGTGCCAGCTCACCACCGCGGACAGGGGGCAATCAGCCCCAGCATTTT	CASSPPRTGGNQPQHF
many	TRBJ1-2	TRBD1	TRBV5-1	TGCGCCAGCAGCTTGGAAGGGGACAGCTATGGCTACACCTTC	CASSLEGDSYGYTF
.	TRBJ1-1	.	TRBV27	TGTGCCAGCAGTTTATTTACTCCACGGAACACTGAAGCTTTCTTT	CASSLFTPRNTEAFF
many	TRBJ1-6	.	TRBV28	TGTGCCAGCAAACGCTCCTATAATTCACCCCTCCACTTT	CASKRSYNSPLHF
many	TRBJ1-2	.	TRBV10-3	TGTGCCATCAGTGTAGGTGTGGCTGGTGGCTACACCTTC	CAISVGVAGGYTF
.	TRBJ2-7	.	TRBV12-5	TGTGCTAGTGGTTTGGTACTCGGCGAGGAGGCCTACGAGCAGTACTTC	CASGLVLGEEAYEQYF
many	TRBJ2-7	TRBD2	TRBV10-3	TGTGCCATCAGCACGACTAGCGGGGAGCAGTACTTC	CAISTTSGEQYF
many	TRBJ1-1	.	TRBV6-1	TGTGCCAGCAGCGAATCGCCCGCCCAGGTTGATGTAGGCACTGAAGCTTTCTTT	CASSESPAQVDVGTEAFF
many	TRBJ1-2	.	TRBV29-1	TGCAGCGTTGAGGTGACAGAGCGCTACGGCTACACCTTC	CSVEVTERYGYTF
many	TRBJ2-5	.	TRBV6-5	TGTGCCAGCAGTTTAACAGGGATGGAGACCCAGTACTTC	CASSLTGMETQYF
once	TRBJ2-7	.	TRBV7-6	TGTGCCAGCAGCTTTGGACATACCTACGAGCAGTACTTC	CASSFGHTYEQYF
many	TRBJ2-7	TRBD1	TRBV28	TGTGCCAGCAGTTTACGAACAGGGGGCGACTACGAGCAGTACTTC	CASSLRTGGDYEQYF
many	TRBJ2-5	.	TRBV11-2	TGTGCCAGCAGCTTATGGGGGGAGACCCAGTACTTC	CASSLWGETQYF
.	TRBJ2-5	TRBD1	TRBV7-9	TGTGCCAGCAGCTTATCTGGGACAGGGTATATGAAGACCCAGTACTTC	CASSLSGTGYMKTQYF
.	TRBJ1-1	TRBD1	TRBV10-3	TGTGCCAGCAGCTTCAGACAGGGAAAAGCTTTCTTT	CASSFRQGKAFF
many	TRBJ2-2	.	TRBV3-1	TGTGCCAGCAGCCAAGATCTGTTCCGGGGCGGGGAGCTGTTTTTT	CASSQDLFRGGELFF
.	TRBJ2-5	.	TRBV2	TGTGCCAGCAGTGTGGTGCAAGAGACCCAGTACTTC	CASSVVQETQYF
.	TRBJ2-5	TRBD1	TRBV11-2	TGTGCCAGCAGCCCCCCCCACGCTGACAGGGCCGAAGAGACCCAGTACTTC	CASSPPHADRAEETQYF
many	TRBJ1-6	TRBD1	TRBV6-1	TGTGCCAGCGTAAGATCTGCAGGGGGTGCCGATAATTCACCCCTCCACTTT	CASVRSAGGADNSPLHF
.	TRBJ2-7	.	TRBV18	TGTGCCAGCTCACCACAAGCCTCATACGAGCAGTACTTC	CASSPQASYEQYF
once	TRBJ1-5	.	TRBV12-3/TRBV12-4	TGTGCCAGCAGCGTCGCAGTGGGCAATCAGCCCCAGCATTTT	CASSVAVGNQPQHF
few	TRBJ1-5	.	TRBV6-5	TGTGCCAGCAGTTACTCTCGGGGGCGACAGCCCCAGCATTTT	CASSYSRGRQPQHF
.	TRBJ2-5	.	TRBV19	TGTGCCAGTAGTATAGGGGCTGGCAGTGTAGAGACCCAGTACTTC	CASSIGAGSVETQYF
.	TRBJ1-1	.	TRBV5-1	TGCGCCAGCAGCTTGACGGGTGCGGACACTGGAGCTTTCTTT	CASSLTGADTGAFF
many	TRBJ2-7	.	TRBV29-1	TGCAGCGTTAAAACGGGTCTCTACGAGCAGTACTTC	CSVKTGLYEQYF
few	TRBJ2-7	.	TRBV6-2/TRBV6-3	TGTGCCAGCAGCACCTCGCTAGGGGAGCAGTACTTC	CASSTSLGEQYF
many	TRBJ2-7	.	TRBV19	TGTGCCAGTAGTATTGGGACTGGGAGCTCCTACGAGCAGTACTTC	CASSIGTGSSYEQYF
many	TRBJ2-7	.	TRBV10-1	TGCGCCAGCAGTGAAGTAACGCCAGGTAATCACTACGAGCAGTACTTC	CASSEVTPGNHYEQYF
.	TRBJ2-7	TRBD1	TRBV6-1	TGTGCCAGCAGGGATCCCGGGACAGGGATTGACGAGCAGTACTTC	CASRDPGTGIDEQYF